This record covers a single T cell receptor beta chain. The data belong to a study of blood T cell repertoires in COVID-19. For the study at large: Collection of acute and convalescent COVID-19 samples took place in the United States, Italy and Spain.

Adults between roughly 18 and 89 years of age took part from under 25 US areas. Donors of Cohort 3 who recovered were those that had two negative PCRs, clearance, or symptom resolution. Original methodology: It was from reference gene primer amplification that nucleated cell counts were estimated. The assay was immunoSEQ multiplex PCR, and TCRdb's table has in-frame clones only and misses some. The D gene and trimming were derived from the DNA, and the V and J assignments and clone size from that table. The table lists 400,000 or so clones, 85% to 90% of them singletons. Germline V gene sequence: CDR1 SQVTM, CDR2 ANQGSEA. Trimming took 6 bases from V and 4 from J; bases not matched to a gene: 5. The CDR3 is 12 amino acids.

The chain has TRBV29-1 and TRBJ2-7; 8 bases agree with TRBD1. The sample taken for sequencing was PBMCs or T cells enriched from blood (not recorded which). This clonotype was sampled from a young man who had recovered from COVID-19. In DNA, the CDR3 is TGCAGCGTCGGACAGGGAGGTTACGAGCAGTACTTC. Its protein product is CSVGQGGYEQYF.